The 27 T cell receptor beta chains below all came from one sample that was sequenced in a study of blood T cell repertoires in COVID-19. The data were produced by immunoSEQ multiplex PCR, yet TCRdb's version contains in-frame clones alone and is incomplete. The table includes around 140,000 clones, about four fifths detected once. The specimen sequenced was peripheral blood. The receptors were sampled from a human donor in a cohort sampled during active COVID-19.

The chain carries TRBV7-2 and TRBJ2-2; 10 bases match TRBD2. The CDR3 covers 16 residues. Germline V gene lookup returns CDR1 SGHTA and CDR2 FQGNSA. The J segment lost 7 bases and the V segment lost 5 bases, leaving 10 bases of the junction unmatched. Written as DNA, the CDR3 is TGTGCCAGCAGCCCAGTGGGAGCGGGAGGGGGCGGGGAGCTGTTTTTT. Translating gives CASSPVGAGGGGELFF.

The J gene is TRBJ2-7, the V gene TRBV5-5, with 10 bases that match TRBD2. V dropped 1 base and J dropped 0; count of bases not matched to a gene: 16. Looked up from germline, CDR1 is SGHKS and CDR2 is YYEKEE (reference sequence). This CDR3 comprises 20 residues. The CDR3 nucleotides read TGTGCCAGCAGCTTGACCCCGGGCCCCGGGACTAGCGCGAGCTCCTACGAGCAGTACTTC. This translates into CASSLTPGPGTSASSYEQYF.

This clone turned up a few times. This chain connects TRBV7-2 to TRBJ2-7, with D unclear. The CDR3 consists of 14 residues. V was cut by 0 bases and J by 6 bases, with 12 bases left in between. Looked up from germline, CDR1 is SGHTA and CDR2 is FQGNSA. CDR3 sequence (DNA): TGTGCCAGCAGCTTAGCCCCCTTAGTCGGCGAGCAGTACTTC. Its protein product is CASSLAPLVGEQYF.

CDR3 coding DNA: TGTGCCAGCAGTAAGAGACAGGAGTCCTACGAGCAGTACTTC. This gives the protein CASSKRQESYEQYF. The J gene is TRBJ2-7, the V gene TRBV2; tentatively, D is TRBD1 (6 bases). Trimming stripped 5 bases from V and 1 base from J, with 12 bases between. The CDR3 sequence is 14 residues long. The germline gives CDR1 SNHLY, CDR2 FYNNEI. The variable domain in full, with the rest retrieved from reference TRBV2 and TRBJ2-7, is EPEVTQTPSHQVTQMGQEVILRCVPISNHLYFYWYRQILGQKVEFLVSFYNNEISEKSEIFDDQFSVERPDGSNFTLKIRSTKLEDSAMYFCASSKRQESYEQYFGPGTRLTVT.

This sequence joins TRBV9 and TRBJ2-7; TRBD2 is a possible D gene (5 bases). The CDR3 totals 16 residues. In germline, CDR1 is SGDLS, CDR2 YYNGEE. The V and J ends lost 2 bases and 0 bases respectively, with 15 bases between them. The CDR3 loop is CASSVAIAPNSYEQYF. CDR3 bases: TGTGCCAGCAGCGTCGCGATAGCGCCCAACTCCTACGAGCAGTACTTC.

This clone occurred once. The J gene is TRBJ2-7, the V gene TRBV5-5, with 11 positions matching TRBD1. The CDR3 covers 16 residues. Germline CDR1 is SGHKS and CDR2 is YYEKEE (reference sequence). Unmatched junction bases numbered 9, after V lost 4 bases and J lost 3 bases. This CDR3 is CASSPIEGQGGYEQYF. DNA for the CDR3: TGTGCCAGCAGCCCGATTGAGGGACAGGGGGGCTACGAGCAGTACTTC.

CDR3 loop: CASSERDRGLYSNQPQHF. For the CDR3, the DNA is TGTGCCAGCAGTGAACGGGACAGGGGGCTCTATAGCAATCAGCCCCAGCATTTT. The chain has TRBV2 and TRBJ1-5; 12 positions agree with TRBD1. This CDR3 has 18 amino acids. Germline loops: CDR1 SNHLY, CDR2 FYNNEI. V was pared by 2 bases and J by 0 bases, with 5 bases of the junction left unmatched.

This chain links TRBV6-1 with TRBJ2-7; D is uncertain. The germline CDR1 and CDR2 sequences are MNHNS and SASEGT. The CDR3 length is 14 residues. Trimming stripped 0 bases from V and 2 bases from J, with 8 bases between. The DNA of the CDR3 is TGTGCCAGCAGTGAAGCAGTAGTCCCCTACGAGCAGTACTTC. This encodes CASSEAVVPYEQYF.

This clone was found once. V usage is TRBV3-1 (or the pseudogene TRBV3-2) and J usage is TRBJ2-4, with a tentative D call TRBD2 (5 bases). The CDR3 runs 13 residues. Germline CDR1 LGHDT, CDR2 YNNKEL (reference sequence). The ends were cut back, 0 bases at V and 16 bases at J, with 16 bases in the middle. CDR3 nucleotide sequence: TGTGCCAGCAGCCAAGATCTAGGTAGCGCTCCTTACTTC. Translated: CASSQDLGSAPYF.

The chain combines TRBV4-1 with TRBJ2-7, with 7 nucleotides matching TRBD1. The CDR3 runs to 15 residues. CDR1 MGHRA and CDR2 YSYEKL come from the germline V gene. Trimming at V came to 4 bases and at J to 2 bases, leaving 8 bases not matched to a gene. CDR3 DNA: TGCGCCAGCAGCCGATGGGACAGTTCTACCTACGAGCAGTACTTC. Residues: CASSRWDSSTYEQYF.

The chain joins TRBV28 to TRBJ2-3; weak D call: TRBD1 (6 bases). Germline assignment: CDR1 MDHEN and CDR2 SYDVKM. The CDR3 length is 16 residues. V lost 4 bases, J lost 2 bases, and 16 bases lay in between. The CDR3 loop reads CASSSGTLGVTDTQYF. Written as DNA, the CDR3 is TGTGCCAGCAGTTCCGGGACATTGGGAGTCACAGATACGCAGTATTTT.

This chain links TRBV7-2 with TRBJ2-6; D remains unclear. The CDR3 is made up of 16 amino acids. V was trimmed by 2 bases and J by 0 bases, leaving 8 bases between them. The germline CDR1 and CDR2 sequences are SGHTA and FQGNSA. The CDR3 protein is CASSLMTTSGANVLTF. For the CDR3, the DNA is TGTGCCAGCAGCTTAATGACAACCTCTGGGGCCAACGTCCTGACTTTC.

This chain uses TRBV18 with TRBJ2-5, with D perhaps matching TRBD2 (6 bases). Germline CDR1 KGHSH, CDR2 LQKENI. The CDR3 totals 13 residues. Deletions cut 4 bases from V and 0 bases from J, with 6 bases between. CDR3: CASSQRDQETQYF. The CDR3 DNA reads TGTGCCAGCTCACAGCGGGACCAAGAGACCCAGTACTTC. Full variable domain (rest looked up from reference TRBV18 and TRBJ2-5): NAGVMQNPRHLVRRRGQEARLRCSPMKGHSHVYWYRQLPEEGLKFMVYLQKENIIDESGMPKERFSAEFPKEGPSILRIQQVVRGDSAAYFCASSQRDQETQYFGPGTRLLVL.

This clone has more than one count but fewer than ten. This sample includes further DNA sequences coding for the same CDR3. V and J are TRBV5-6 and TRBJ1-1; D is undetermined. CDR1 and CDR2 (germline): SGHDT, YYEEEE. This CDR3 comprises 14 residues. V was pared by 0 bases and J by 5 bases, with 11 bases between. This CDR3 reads CASSLVAGGTEAFF. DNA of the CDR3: TGTGCCAGCAGCTTGGTTGCAGGAGGGACTGAAGCTTTCTTT.

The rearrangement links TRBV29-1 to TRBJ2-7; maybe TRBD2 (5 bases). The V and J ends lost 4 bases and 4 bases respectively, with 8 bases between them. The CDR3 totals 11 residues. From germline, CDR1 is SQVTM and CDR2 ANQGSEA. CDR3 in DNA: TGCAGCGTTGGGGAGAGGTACGAGCAGTACTTC. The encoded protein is CSVGERYEQYF.

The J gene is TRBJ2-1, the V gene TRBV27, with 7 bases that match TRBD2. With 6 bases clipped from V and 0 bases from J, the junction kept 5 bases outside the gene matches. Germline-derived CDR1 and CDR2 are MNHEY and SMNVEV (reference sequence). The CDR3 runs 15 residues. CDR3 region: CASSSRGSSYNEQFF. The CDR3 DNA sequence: TGTGCCAGCAGCTCTCGCGGGAGCTCCTACAATGAGCAGTTCTTC.

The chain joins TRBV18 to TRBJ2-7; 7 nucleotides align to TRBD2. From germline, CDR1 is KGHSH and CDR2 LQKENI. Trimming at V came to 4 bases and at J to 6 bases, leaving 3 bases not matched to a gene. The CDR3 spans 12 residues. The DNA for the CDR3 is TGTGCCAGCTCACTACCGGGGGGCGAGCAGTACTTC. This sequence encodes CASSLPGGEQYF.

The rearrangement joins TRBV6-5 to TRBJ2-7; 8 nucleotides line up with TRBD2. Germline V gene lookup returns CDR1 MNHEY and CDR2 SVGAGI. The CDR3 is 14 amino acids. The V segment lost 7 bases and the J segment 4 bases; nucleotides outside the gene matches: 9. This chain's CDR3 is CASTYGSGGYEQYF. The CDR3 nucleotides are TGTGCCAGCACCTACGGGTCGGGAGGGTACGAGCAGTACTTC.

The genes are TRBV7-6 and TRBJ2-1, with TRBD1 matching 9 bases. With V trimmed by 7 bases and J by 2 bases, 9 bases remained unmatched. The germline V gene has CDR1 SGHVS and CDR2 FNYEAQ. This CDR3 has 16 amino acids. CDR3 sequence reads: CASTEQGAQTYNEQFF. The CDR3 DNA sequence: TGTGCCAGCACCGAACAGGGGGCGCAGACCTACAATGAGCAGTTCTTC. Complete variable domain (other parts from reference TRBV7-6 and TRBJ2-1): GAGVSQSPRYKVTKRGQDVALRCDPISGHVSLYWYRQALGQGPEFLTYFNYEAQQDKSGLPNDRFSAERPEGSISTLTIQRTEQRDSAMYRCASTEQGAQTYNEQFFGPGTRLTVL.

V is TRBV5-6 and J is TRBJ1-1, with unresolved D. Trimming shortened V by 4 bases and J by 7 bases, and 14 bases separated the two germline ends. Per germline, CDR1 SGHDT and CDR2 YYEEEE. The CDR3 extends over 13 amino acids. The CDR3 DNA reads TGTGCCAGCAGCCCAGGCTATCACCTTGAAGCTTTCTTT. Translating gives CASSPGYHLEAFF.

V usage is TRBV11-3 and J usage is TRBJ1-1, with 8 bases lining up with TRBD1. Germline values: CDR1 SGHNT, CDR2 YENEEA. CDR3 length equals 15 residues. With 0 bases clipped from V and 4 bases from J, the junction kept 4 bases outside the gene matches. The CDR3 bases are TGTGCCAGCAGCTTAGATGGAACAGGGGGCACTGAAGCTTTCTTT. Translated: CASSLDGTGGTEAFF.

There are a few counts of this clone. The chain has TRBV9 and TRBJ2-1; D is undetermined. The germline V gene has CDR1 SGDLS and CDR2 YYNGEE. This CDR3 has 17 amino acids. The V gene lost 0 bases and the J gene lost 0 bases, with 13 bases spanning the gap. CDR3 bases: TGTGCCAGCAGCGTAGTGGTTCCTAGGAGCTCCTACAATGAGCAGTTCTTC. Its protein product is CASSVVVPRSSYNEQFF.

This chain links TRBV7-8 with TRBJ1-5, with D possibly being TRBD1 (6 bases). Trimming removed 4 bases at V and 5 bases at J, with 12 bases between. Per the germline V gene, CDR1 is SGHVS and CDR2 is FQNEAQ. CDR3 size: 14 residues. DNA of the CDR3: TGTGCCAGCAGCTCCACACAGGGATATCAGCCCCAGCATTTT. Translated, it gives CASSSTQGYQPQHF.

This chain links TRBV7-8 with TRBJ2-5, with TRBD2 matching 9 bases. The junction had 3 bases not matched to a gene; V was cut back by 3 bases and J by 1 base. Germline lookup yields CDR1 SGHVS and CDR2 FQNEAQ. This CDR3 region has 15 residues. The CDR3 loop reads CASSFTSGSQETQYF. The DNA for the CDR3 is TGTGCCAGCAGCTTTACTAGCGGGTCCCAAGAGACCCAGTACTTC.

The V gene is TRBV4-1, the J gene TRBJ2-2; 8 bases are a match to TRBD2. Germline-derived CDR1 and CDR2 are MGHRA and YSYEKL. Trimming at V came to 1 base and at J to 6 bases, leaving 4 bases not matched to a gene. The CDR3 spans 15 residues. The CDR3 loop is CASSQVSGSAGELFF. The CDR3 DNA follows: TGCGCCAGCAGCCAAGTCAGCGGGAGTGCCGGGGAGCTGTTTTTT.

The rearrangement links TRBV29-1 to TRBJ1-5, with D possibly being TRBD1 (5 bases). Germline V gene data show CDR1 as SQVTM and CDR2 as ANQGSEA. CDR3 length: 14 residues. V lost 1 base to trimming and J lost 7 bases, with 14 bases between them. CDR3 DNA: TGCAGCGTTGAAGTTTCGGGGGGAGGCCAGCCCCAGCATTTT. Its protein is CSVEVSGGGQPQHF.

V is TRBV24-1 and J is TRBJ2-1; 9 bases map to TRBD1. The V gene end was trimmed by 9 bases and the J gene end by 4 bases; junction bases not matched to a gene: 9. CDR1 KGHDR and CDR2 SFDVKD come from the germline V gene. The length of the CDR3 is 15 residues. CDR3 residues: CATETGTGIYNEQFF. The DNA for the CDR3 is TGTGCCACCGAAACCGGGACAGGGATATACAATGAGCAGTTCTTC.